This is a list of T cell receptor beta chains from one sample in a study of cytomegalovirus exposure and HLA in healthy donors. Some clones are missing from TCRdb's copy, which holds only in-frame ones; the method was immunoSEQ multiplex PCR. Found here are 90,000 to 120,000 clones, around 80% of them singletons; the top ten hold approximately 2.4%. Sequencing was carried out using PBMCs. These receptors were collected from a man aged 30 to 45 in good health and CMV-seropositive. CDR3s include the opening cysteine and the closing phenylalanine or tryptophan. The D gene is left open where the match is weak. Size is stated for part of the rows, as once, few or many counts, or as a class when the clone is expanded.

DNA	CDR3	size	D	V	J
TGTGCCAGCAGCGTAGGTCCAGCGGGGAGCTCCTACGAGCAGTACTTC	CASSVGPAGSSYEQYF	-	TRBD2	TRBV9	TRBJ2-7
TGTGCCAGCAGCTTAGTAGAGACAGGGGGACACGAGCAGTACTTC	CASSLVETGGHEQYF	-	TRBD1	TRBV11-3	TRBJ2-7
TGCGCCACCTTCTGGGCCCCTAGCACAGATACGCAGTATTTT	CATFWAPSTDTQYF	once	-	TRBV5-1	TRBJ2-3
TGTGCCAGCAGTCCAGGGGGCCGGGTCGGGGAGCTGTTTTTT	CASSPGGRVGELFF	-	TRBD1	TRBV2	TRBJ2-2
TGTGCCACGACTAGCGGGGGGACAAATGAGCAGTTCTTC	CATTSGGTNEQFF	-	TRBD2	TRBV10-3	TRBJ2-1
TGCGCCAGCAGCCGGGCTAGCGGGGGTTCGGATACGCAGTATTTT	CASSRASGGSDTQYF	-	TRBD2	TRBV4-1	TRBJ2-3
TGTGCCAGTAGTAGAATGGGACAGGTTCTTGGAAACACCATATATTTT	CASSRMGQVLGNTIYF	-	TRBD1	TRBV19	TRBJ1-3
TGTGCCAGCAGCGAACTGGACAGCCCAAAATATGGCTACACCTTC	CASSELDSPKYGYTF	-	-	TRBV9	TRBJ1-2
TGTGCTAGTGGTCCAGGACAGGGGCGGGAGACCCAGTACTTC	CASGPGQGRETQYF	-	TRBD1	TRBV12-5	TRBJ2-5
TGCGCCAGCAGCTCCGATCGACAGGGCGGGGAGCTGTTTTTT	CASSSDRQGGELFF	-	TRBD1	TRBV5-1	TRBJ2-2
TGTGCCAGCAGCCAAGAACGGGGGGCCAAGGGAAACACCATATATTTT	CASSQERGAKGNTIYF	-	-	TRBV14	TRBJ1-3
TGTGCCAGCAGCTCCCGCTACGAGCAGTACTTC	CASSSRYEQYF	-	-	TRBV5-6	TRBJ2-7
TGTGCCAGCAGCAAAAAGACAGGGAACGGCTACACCTTC	CASSKKTGNGYTF	-	-	TRBV21-1	TRBJ1-2
TGTGCCATCAGCGGGACAGGGCTCACTGAAGCTTTCTTT	CAISGTGLTEAFF	few	TRBD1	TRBV10-3	TRBJ1-1
TGTGCCAGCAGTGAAGAGGCGGGGATGTCCTACGAGCAGTACTTC	CASSEEAGMSYEQYF	-	-	TRBV6-1	TRBJ2-7
TGTGCCAGCTCACCAGCGGTTACAATTAGCACAGATACGCAGTATTTT	CASSPAVTISTDTQYF	-	-	TRBV18	TRBJ2-3
TGTGCCTGGAGTGTAGGGGTCTCTGGAAACACCATATATTTT	CAWSVGVSGNTIYF	-	-	TRBV30	TRBJ1-3
TGTGCCAGCAGCTCATATCAGGGGGTTGGTAGGGAGACCCAGTACTTC	CASSSYQGVGRETQYF	-	TRBD1	TRBV7-6	TRBJ2-5
TGTGCCAGCAGCCAGGGGGCAGAGACCCAGTACTTC	CASSQGAETQYF	-	TRBD1	TRBV28	TRBJ2-5
TGTGCCAGCAGCTTAGAAGGGGGTATAGCCAAAAACAGTCAGTACTTC	CASSLEGGIAKNSQYF	-	-	TRBV7-9	TRBJ2-4
TGTGCCAGCAGCTTAACAGGCTCGCGAAACACCATATATTTT	CASSLTGSRNTIYF	-	-	TRBV5-6	TRBJ1-3
TGTGCCAGCTCACCATCGTTTCGACAGTCTGAAGCTTTCTTT	CASSPSFRQSEAFF	few	-	TRBV18	TRBJ1-1
TGTGCCAGTAGTAGGCCCCTCGTCGGGGACACTGAAGCTTTCTTT	CASSRPLVGDTEAFF	-	-	TRBV19	TRBJ1-1
TGCGCCAGCAGCCAGCCACAGGGGGCCCCCTACGAGCAGTACTTC	CASSQPQGAPYEQYF	-	TRBD1	TRBV4-1	TRBJ2-7
TGTGCCAGCAGCTTGGATTCTGGGGAGCTGTTTTTT	CASSLDSGELFF	-	-	TRBV5-4	TRBJ2-2
TGTGCCAGCAGCTTAGTCAGGGGGCTTGGGAATTCACCCCTCCACTTT	CASSLVRGLGNSPLHF	-	TRBD1	TRBV7-6	TRBJ1-6
TGCGCCAGCAGCTTGGCCGGAGCAGTGCCTCAAGATACGCAGTATTTT	CASSLAGAVPQDTQYF	-	-	TRBV5-1	TRBJ2-3
TGTGCCAGCAGCATATCGGTAAACACTGAAGCTTTCTTT	CASSISVNTEAFF	once	-	TRBV14	TRBJ1-1
TGTGCCAGCTCACCCTTGGAGGACACTGAAGCTTTCTTT	CASSPLEDTEAFF	-	-	TRBV18	TRBJ1-1
TGTGCCAGCAGCGTAAGCCGACAGCCCTCCACTGAAGCTTTCTTT	CASSVSRQPSTEAFF	-	-	TRBV9	TRBJ1-1
TGCGCCAGCAGCTTGATGGGAGAAGGTACTGAAGCTTTCTTT	CASSLMGEGTEAFF	-	-	TRBV5-1	TRBJ1-1
TGTGCCAGCTCACCTTCCGACAGGAGGAGACTGTTTTTT	CASSPSDRRRLFF	-	-	TRBV18	TRBJ1-4
TGTGCCAGCAGAGGACAGGGGAGAAGAACAGATACGCAGTATTTT	CASRGQGRRTDTQYF	-	TRBD1	TRBV5-6	TRBJ2-3
TGCGCCAGCAGCCTAATGACTAGCGGGGGGGCGCGGGATGAGCAGTTCTTC	CASSLMTSGGARDEQFF	-	TRBD2	TRBV5-1	TRBJ2-1
TGTGCCAGCAGCAAATTCCTACCAGGCTTTAGGGAAAAACTGTTTTTT	CASSKFLPGFREKLFF	-	-	TRBV21-1	TRBJ1-4
TGTGCCAGCAGTCGGGACAGGGGGTACAATGAGCAGTTCTTC	CASSRDRGYNEQFF	-	TRBD1	TRBV2	TRBJ2-1
TGTGCCAGTAGTGCTCTTGATGCAGGGAGGACTGAAGCTTTCTTT	CASSALDAGRTEAFF	-	-	TRBV19	TRBJ1-1
TGCGCCAGCAGCTTGGAGCCGCGCGTCTCCTACGAGCAGTACTTC	CASSLEPRVSYEQYF	-	-	TRBV5-1	TRBJ2-7
TGTGCCAGCAGTTACTCTGCGGGGGGGACCTACGAGCAGTACTTC	CASSYSAGGTYEQYF	-	TRBD2	TRBV6-5	TRBJ2-7
TGTGCCAGTAGTATACCCCAGGGACAGGGGCAGTGGGGTGAAGCTTTCTTT	CASSIPQGQGQWGEAFF	-	TRBD1	TRBV19	TRBJ1-1
TGTGCCAGCAGTGAAGCGGGAGGGCAGGGCCCCTATTCCTACGAGCAGTACTTC	CASSEAGGQGPYSYEQYF	-	TRBD2	TRBV2	TRBJ2-7
TGTGCCAGCGAACAGATCACAGATACGCAGTATTTT	CASEQITDTQYF	-	-	TRBV2	TRBJ2-3
TGTGCCAGCAGCCGGGACCGGGAGGGGACTGAAGCTTTCTTT	CASSRDREGTEAFF	-	-	TRBV5-4	TRBJ1-1
TGTGCCTGGAGCGACCCCGGGGGTAGGGGAAACACCATATATTTT	CAWSDPGGRGNTIYF	-	-	TRBV30	TRBJ1-3